This T cell receptor (beta chain) was captured in a study of Ad26.COV2.S vaccination and SARS-CoV-2 variants (dated by TCRdb to about 2021). About the investigation overall: Donors in the vaccine arm were drawn from COV1001, a phase I-IIa trial of Ad26.COV2.S in healthy adults that was multicentre, randomized, double-blind and placebo-controlled. Ad26.COV2.S was given intramuscularly at 5x10^10 or 1x10^11 viral particles, as a single shot or as two shots 56 days apart. A total of roughly 30 samples were included in the TCR-sequenced set, comprising about 20 Ad26.COV2.S vaccine recipients, 5 placebo recipients and 8 SARS-CoV-2 convalescent individuals. Throughout the experiments and outcome assessment, investigators stayed blinded to trial group allocation. Trial participants were randomized into five groups of five: low-dose or high-dose Ad26.COV2.S given once or twice, or placebo on both occasions. TCRbeta repertoire sequencing served as the tool for gauging how specific and how broad the SARS-CoV-2-reactive T cell receptors were following Ad26.COV2.S vaccination. What the research found in general, with its limitations: The study was not powered to compare responses between vaccine doses or regimens. After vaccination, substantial breadth of spike-specific CD8+ and CD4+ T cell responses was reported. Comparable non-spike TCR breadth was observed between vaccine and placebo recipients, consistent with only spike being contained in the vaccine. It was noted by the authors that total T cell responses may have been underestimated by the TCR breadth and depth analyses. Higher spike-specific TCR breadth was observed in Ad26.COV2.S recipients than in placebo recipients (P = 0.0014).

A note on this clone: Its antigen is currently not known. Base qualities are not recorded, but no much larger clone differs from it by a single base.

Per the publication, the treatment or condition label means: some 20 received Ad26.COV2.S at low or high dose, single or two shots; 5 received placebo; per-sample allocation not given. For vaccine and placebo recipients, repertoires were sequenced using samples collected on day 63 after the first injection. Cohort 1b enrolled roughly 25 adults aged 18-55 years at a single site in Boston, USA, between 29 July and 7 August 2020. Ad26.COV2.S was a replication-incompetent adenovirus type 26 vector that expressed a prefusion-stabilized SARS-CoV-2 spike protein derived from the original Wuhan strain. The immunoSEQ Assay was the method used to sequence TCRbeta CDR3 regions. After extraction, genomic DNA underwent amplification by bias-controlled multiplex PCR, followed by high-throughput sequencing. On the study's bioinformatics: To quantify the absolute abundance of every unique TCRbeta CDR3 region, sequences were collapsed and filtered. T cell fraction was estimated by normalization of TCRbeta template counts to usable DNA, with usable DNA being measured through amplification of reference genes present in all nucleated cells. Repertoire TCRs were annotated as SARS-CoV-2-specific when V gene, CDR3 amino acid sequence and J gene were exactly matched to a known reactive TCR set. The reference SARS-CoV-2 TCR set was derived from MIRA and filtered for enrichment in COVID-19-positive ImmuneCODE repertoires, a step that removed public or cross-reactive TCRs. Using the MIRA antigens, annotated TCRs were further analysed by specific ORF or by position within an ORF. Breadth was defined as annotated unique rearrangements over total unique productive rearrangements; depth was the summed frequency of those rearrangements. Two-sided Wilcoxon rank-sum tests were applied when comparing TCR breadth between groups. The clones in this table, taken by TCRdb from immuneACCESS, are in-frame only. Not every clone is retained; where verified, under half of the shortfall comes from an unresolved V gene, and the cause of the rest is unknown. V and J calls and clone size are copied from that table; D and trimming were computed from the DNA. For this sample there are 440,000 or so clones; around 90% appear just once. The ten biggest clones cover approximately 4.3% of the sample.

The CDR3 runs 15 residues from the cysteine to the phenylalanine. Here the CDR3 DNA is all that survives: 45 bases in frame from base 1. From the germline V gene, CDR1 is SGHTA and CDR2 is FQGTGA. The germline V end is reduced by 2 bases and the J end by 6 bases; junction bases left unmatched: 6. This TCR came from a person aged 18 to 65 who received the Ad26.COV2.S COVID-19 vaccine or a placebo. The V gene is TRBV7-3 and the J gene is TRBJ2-3; 9 nucleotides in the junction match TRBD2. The sample in question was peripheral blood, obtained in a trial of Ad26.COV2.S vaccine versus placebo. The CDR3 region has the sequence CASSLGGRVGDTQYF. The nucleotide sequence is given as TGTGCCAGCAGCTTAGGCGGGAGGGTCGGGGATACGCAGTATTTT.